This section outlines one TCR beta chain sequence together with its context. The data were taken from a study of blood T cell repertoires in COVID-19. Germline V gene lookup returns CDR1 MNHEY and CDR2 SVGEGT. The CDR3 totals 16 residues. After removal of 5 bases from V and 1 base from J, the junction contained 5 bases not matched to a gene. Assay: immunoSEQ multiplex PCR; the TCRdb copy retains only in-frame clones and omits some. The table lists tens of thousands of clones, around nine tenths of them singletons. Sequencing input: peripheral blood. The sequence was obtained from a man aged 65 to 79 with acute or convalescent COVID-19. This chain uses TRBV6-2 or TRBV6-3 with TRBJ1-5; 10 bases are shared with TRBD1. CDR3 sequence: CASSDRDRGSNQPQHF. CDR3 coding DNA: TGTGCCAGCAGTGACCGGGACAGGGGAAGCAATCAGCCCCAGCATTTT.